This T cell receptor (beta chain) derives from a study of blood T cell repertoires in COVID-19. Study summary: Whether acute or convalescent, the COVID-19 samples came from the United States, Italy and Spain. PBMCs, B-cell-depleted T cells, or T cells provided the cDNA or gDNA that made up the material.

Original handling: From reference gene primer amplification, estimates of nucleated cell counts were derived. This table comes from immunoSEQ multiplex PCR, and its TCRdb copy is limited to in-frame clones, with some not included. V, J and clone size reflect that table, while D and trimming were determined from the DNA. The table lists approximately 260,000 clones, about 89% of them singletons. The CDR3 covers 19 residues. Germline V gives CDR1 LGHDT, CDR2 YNNKEL (reference sequence). V shed 2 bases and J 0 bases; nucleotides not matched to a gene: 9. The J gene is TRBJ2-3, the V gene TRBV3-1 (or the pseudogene TRBV3-2), with 12 bases matching TRBD2. The TCR originated in a man between 45 and 60 years old with acute or convalescent COVID-19. Sequencing was performed on peripheral blood. CDR3 in DNA: TGTGCCAGCAGCCAAAGGGTACTAGCGGGGGGTACTAGCACAGATACGCAGTATTTT. Translated: CASSQRVLAGGTSTDTQYF.